One and the same sample provided the 15 T cell receptor beta chains below, sequenced in a study of CD8 T cells in Susac syndrome. With random hexamers, 0.5 to 1 ug RNA was reverse transcribed. TCRdb re-called the immunoSEQ multiplex PCR reads with MiXCR, one entry per CDR3 protein. The table shows some 200,000 distinct CDR3 sequences, with just under 95% occurring only once. Material: CD4+ T cells from PBMCs. These receptors originate from a human donor in good health.

This chain joins TRBV3-1 and TRBJ2-1; D is ambiguous. The germline V and J ends were trimmed by 11 bases and 7 bases, with 15 bases remaining between them. Germline V gene lookup returns CDR1 LGHDT and CDR2 YNNKEL (reference sequence). CDR3 length equals 12 residues. The chain's CDR3 is CAPKVKVNEQFF. CDR3 DNA: TGTGCCCCCAAGGTAAAGGTAAATGAGCAGTTCTTC.

The CDR3 is CASSQFFGETQYF. DNA for the CDR3: TGTGCCAGCAGCCAATTCTTCGGAGAGACCCAGTACTTC. The chain has TRBV3-1 and TRBJ2-5; D not resolved. The CDR3 has 13 residues. The V and J ends lost 2 bases and 4 bases respectively, with 8 bases between them. The germline CDR1 and CDR2 sequences are LGHDT and YNNKEL (reference sequence).

This chain connects TRBV20-1 to TRBJ2-3; the D gene is possibly TRBD1 (5 bases). This CDR3 contains 14 residues. The V gene's germline CDR1 is DFQATT and CDR2 SNEGSKA (reference sequence). V was clipped by 7 bases and J by 0 bases, with 14 bases between them. The CDR3 reads CSVKGQTSTDTQYF. Here the CDR3 DNA reads TGCAGTGTTAAGGGGCAAACTAGCACAGATACGCAGTATTTT.

The V call is TRBV20-1, the J call TRBJ1-1, with D unclear. This CDR3 contains 14 residues. Looked up from germline, CDR1 is DFQATT and CDR2 is SNEGSKA (reference sequence). With 2 bases removed from V and 0 bases from J, the gap between germline ends came to 10 bases. The CDR3 protein is CSARREGVNTEAFF. The CDR3, as DNA: TGCAGTGCTAGACGCGAGGGTGTGAACACTGAAGCTTTCTTT.

The V call is TRBV6-2 or TRBV6-3, the J call TRBJ2-5; D possibly corresponds to TRBD2 (5 bases). The CDR3 runs to 13 residues. Trimming took off 8 bases at V and 0 bases at J, with 10 bases between the two ends. Looked up from germline, CDR1 is MNHEY and CDR2 is SVGEGT. DNA of the CDR3: TGTGCCAGCTTGAAGCGGAACCAAGAGACCCAGTACTTC. Protein product: CASLKRNQETQYF.

The V gene is TRBV9, the J gene TRBJ2-1, with 9 positions matching TRBD2. Per the germline V gene, CDR1 is SGDLS and CDR2 is YYNGEE. The CDR3 loop spans 13 amino acids. Germline trimming cut 5 bases from V and 9 bases from J; bases unmatched to any gene: 6. As DNA, the CDR3 is TGTGCCAGCAGTACTAGCGGGCCAGGTGAGCAGTTCTTC. It translates to CASSTSGPGEQFF. Full variable domain (remainder filled in from reference TRBV9 and TRBJ2-1): DSGVTQTPKHLITATGQRVTLRCSPRSGDLSVYWYQQSLDQGLQFLIQYYNGEERAKGNILERFSAQQFPDLHSELNLSSLELGDSALYFCASSTSGPGEQFFGPGTRLTVL.

The chain is built from TRBV20-1 and TRBJ1-2; tentative D call: TRBD1 (6 bases). There are 16 residues in the CDR3. Between the trimmed V and J ends, which lost 6 bases and 2 bases, there was a span of 22 bases. The germline gives CDR1 DFQATT, CDR2 SNEGSKA (reference sequence). CDR3 loop: CSAGAYPGQKNYGYTF. DNA for the CDR3: TGCAGTGCCGGAGCCTACCCTGGACAGAAGAACTATGGCTACACCTTC.

The chain links TRBV7-9 to TRBJ2-1, with D unclear. The CDR3 has 8 amino acids. V was shortened by 3 bases and J by 16 bases, with 4 bases between the two germline ends. Germline values: CDR1 SEHNR, CDR2 FQNEAQ (reference sequence). CDR3 DNA: TGTGCCAGCAGCTTTGGATTCTTC. Encoded protein: CASSFGFF.

The rearrangement joins TRBV20-1 to TRBJ2-7; D may be TRBD1 (6 bases). This CDR3 spans 11 amino acids. Per the germline V gene, CDR1 is DFQATT and CDR2 is SNEGSKA (reference sequence). Trimming left V 5 bases short and J 10 bases short, with 15 bases between. The CDR3: CSAEIQGSQYF. Here the CDR3 DNA reads TGCAGTGCTGAGATACAGGGTAGTCAGTACTTC.

The chain carries TRBV20-1 and TRBJ2-1, with 8 bases fitting TRBD2. This CDR3 is built from 16 residues. In germline, CDR1 is DFQATT, CDR2 SNEGSKA (reference sequence). J lost 8 bases, V lost 2 bases, and 14 bases had no gene match. This chain's CDR3 is CSARTPASGLGDEQFF. The DNA for the CDR3 is TGCAGTGCTAGAACCCCGGCTAGCGGGCTTGGAGATGAGCAGTTCTTC.

V is TRBV12-3 or TRBV12-4 and J is TRBJ2-3; D possibly corresponds to TRBD2 (6 bases). Between the trimmed V and J ends, which lost 2 bases and 5 bases, there was a span of 8 bases. The CDR3 is 13 residues long. The CDR3 is CASSLLAIDTQYF. The CDR3 nucleotides read TGTGCCAGCAGTTTACTAGCGATAGATACGCAGTATTTT.

The V gene is TRBV7-8, the J gene TRBJ1-4, with D tentatively TRBD1 (6 bases). The CDR3 loop spans 13 amino acids. V was cut by 1 base and J by 12 bases, with 12 bases left in between. CDR1 is SGHVS and CDR2 is FQNEAQ in the germline V gene. CDR3 sequence (DNA): TGTGCCAGCAGCTTAGGAGGGGGGACTGAACTGTTTTTT. This gives the protein CASSLGGGTELFF. Based on the CDR3 plus reference TRBV7-8 and TRBJ1-4, the full variable domain is GAGVSQSPRYKVAKRGQDVALRCDPISGHVSLFWYQQALGQGPEFLTYFQNEAQLDKSGLPSDRFFAERPEGSVSTLKIQRTQQEDSAVYLCASSLGGGTELFFGSGTQLSVL.

The genes are TRBV14 and TRBJ2-7; D is tentatively TRBD1 or TRBD2 (5 bases each). CDR3 length equals 14 residues. V gave up 4 bases and J gave up 7 bases, with 17 bases separating them. Germline V gene sequence: CDR1 SGHDN, CDR2 FVKESK. In DNA, the CDR3 is TGTGCCAGCAGCCCTCCGGGACGGGTCTGGGAGCAGTACTTC. This encodes CASSPPGRVWEQYF.

The V and J genes are TRBV24-1 and TRBJ2-1; D is possibly TRBD2 (5 bases). Between the trimmed V and J ends, which lost 6 bases and 6 bases, there was a span of 8 bases. CDR1 and CDR2 from the germline V gene are KGHDR and SFDVKD. This CDR3 has 12 amino acids. The CDR3 here is CATSWESNEQFF. For the CDR3, the DNA is TGTGCCACCAGTTGGGAGTCCAATGAGCAGTTCTTC.

The chain is built from TRBV30 and TRBJ1-5, with 7 bases aligning to TRBD1. V gave up 0 bases and J gave up 5 bases; unmatched junction bases: 4. This CDR3 is 14 amino acids long. Germline loops: CDR1 GTSNPN, CDR2 SVGIG (reference sequence). CDR3 nucleotide sequence: TGTGCCTGGAGTGTACGAGGGGGCTATCAGCCCCAGCATTTT. This sequence encodes CAWSVRGGYQPQHF.